The rows below give T cell receptor beta chains drawn from one sample of a study of beta chain features in type 1 diabetes. This table comes from immunoSEQ multiplex PCR, and its TCRdb copy is limited to in-frame clones, with some not included. The sample has approximately 240,000 clones, around 15% seen once; the top ten hold less than 0.09%. The sample taken for sequencing was naive CD4+ T cells from blood. These receptors originate from a man in his thirties or forties with type 1 diabetes. Each CDR3 is given with its conserved first and last residue. The order of the fields is J gene, V gene, clone size, D gene, CDR3 protein, CDR3 DNA. A D gene is named only where the DNA matches it firmly. Expanded clones get a size class; other rows say once, few or many, or leave the size out.

TRBJ2-1,TRBV2,NA,TRBD1,CASRGQTDEQFF,TGTGCCAGCAGGGGACAGACCGATGAGCAGTTCTTC
TRBJ2-3,TRBV27,few,NA,CASSLSASTDTQYF,TGTGCCAGCAGTTTATCGGCAAGCACAGATACGCAGTATTTT
TRBJ1-2,TRBV4-3,NA,NA,CASSQETGHGYTF,TGCGCCAGCAGCCAAGAGACAGGTCATGGCTACACCTTC
TRBJ2-5,TRBV29-1,NA,NA,CSVGAGVGKTQYF,TGCAGCGTGGGCGCCGGGGTGGGAAAGACCCAGTACTTC
TRBJ2-3,TRBV7-9,NA,TRBD1,CASSAQGFSTDTQYF,TGTGCCAGCAGCGCACAGGGGTTTAGCACAGATACGCAGTATTTT
TRBJ1-1,TRBV30,few,NA,CAWSIAGDTEAFF,TGTGCCTGGAGTATAGCAGGGGACACTGAAGCTTTCTTT
TRBJ1-5,TRBV7-9,few,NA,CASSFDNDQPQHF,TGTGCCAGCAGCTTCGATAATGACCAGCCCCAGCATTTT
TRBJ1-3,TRBV11-2,few,NA,CASSLGRNTIYF,TGTGCCAGCAGCTTAGGGAGAAACACCATATATTTT
TRBJ2-1,TRBV6-1,NA,TRBD2,CASNDRLAGGNEQFF,TGTGCCAGCAACGATAGACTAGCGGGAGGGAATGAGCAGTTCTTC
TRBJ2-7,TRBV7-2,NA,TRBD2,CASSRQVSAGGLNLYEQYF,TGTGCCAGCAGCCGTCAGGTGTCGGCGGGAGGCCTAAATTTGTACGAGCAGTACTTC
TRBJ2-3,TRBV4-1,few,NA,CASSQDRLASTDTQYF,TGCGCCAGCAGCCAAGATCGCCTTGCCAGCACAGATACGCAGTATTTT
TRBJ2-5,TRBV4-3,NA,TRBD1,CASSQRTGQETQYF,TGCGCCAGCAGCCAAAGGACAGGGCAAGAGACCCAGTACTTC
TRBJ2-1,TRBV14,NA,TRBD1,CASSRGQGTYNEQFF,TGTGCCAGCAGCCGTGGACAGGGGACCTACAATGAGCAGTTCTTC
TRBJ2-5,TRBV28,few,NA,CASSLTRRQETQYF,TGTGCCAGCAGTTTAACAAGACGCCAAGAGACCCAGTACTTC
TRBJ2-5,TRBV7-9,NA,NA,CASSLEGYFTSQETQYF,TGTGCCAGCAGCTTAGAAGGGTATTTTACGTCCCAAGAGACCCAGTACTTC
TRBJ2-3,TRBV29-1,NA,NA,CSVERLGIKTDTQYF,TGCAGCGTTGAAAGATTAGGGATTAAAACAGATACGCAGTATTTT
TRBJ2-7,TRBV29-1,NA,NA,CSVLRGYEQYF,TGCAGCGTCCTCAGGGGCTACGAGCAGTACTTC
TRBJ2-4,TRBV9,few,NA,CASSVGPSEFPWDIQYF,TGTGCCAGCAGCGTAGGGCCCTCTGAGTTTCCGTGGGACATTCAGTACTTC
TRBJ2-1,TRBV4-1,NA,TRBD2,CASSQDPRAGGRNEQFF,TGCGCCAGCAGCCAAGATCCACGAGCGGGAGGTCGAAATGAGCAGTTCTTC
TRBJ2-1,TRBV30,few,NA,CAWRLGAMTYNEQFF,TGTGCCTGGAGGTTGGGGGCAATGACCTACAATGAGCAGTTCTTC
TRBJ2-3,TRBV9,NA,TRBD2,CASSLTTSGRGTDTQYF,TGTGCCAGCAGCTTAACGACTAGCGGGAGGGGGACAGATACGCAGTATTTT
TRBJ2-4,TRBV27,few,NA,CASSLFPGPPKTFQYF,TGTGCCAGCAGTTTATTTCCAGGGCCCCCAAAAACATTTCAGTACTTC
TRBJ2-3,TRBV7-2,few,NA,CASSLAHVDTQYF,TGTGCCAGCAGCTTAGCCCACGTAGATACGCAGTATTTT
TRBJ1-1,TRBV5-1,NA,NA,CASSLAGGRGTEAFF,TGCGCCAGCAGCTTGGCGGGGGGCCGGGGCACTGAAGCTTTCTTT
TRBJ1-5,TRBV18,few,TRBD1,CASSPGKGAVGNQPQHF,TGTGCCAGCTCACCAGGGAAGGGGGCTGTTGGCAATCAGCCCCAGCATTTT
TRBJ2-1,TRBV30,few,TRBD2,CAPRREGSYNEQFF,TGTGCCCCACGGCGGGAGGGCTCCTACAATGAGCAGTTCTTC
TRBJ2-5,TRBV7-2,NA,NA,CASSLGRSQETQYF,TGTGCCAGCAGCTTAGGACGTAGCCAAGAGACCCAGTACTTC
TRBJ2-3,TRBV14,NA,TRBD2,CASSQEGGTSVGTDTQYF,TGTGCCAGCAGCCAAGAGGGAGGAACTAGCGTCGGCACAGATACGCAGTATTTT
TRBJ1-2,TRBV30,NA,NA,CAWSVGGTGNYGYTF,TGTGCCTGGAGTGTAGGGGGAACAGGAAACTATGGCTACACCTTC
TRBJ2-7,TRBV18,few,TRBD2,CASSLGLAGVVEQYF,TGTGCCAGCTCACTTGGACTAGCGGGAGTGGTAGAGCAGTACTTC
TRBJ2-3,TRBV9,NA,NA,CASSEPGDTQYF,TGTGCCAGCAGCGAGCCGGGAGATACGCAGTATTTT
TRBJ2-7,TRBV7-2,NA,NA,CASSLEPYEQYF,TGTGCCAGCAGCTTAGAGCCCTACGAGCAGTACTTC
TRBJ2-7,TRBV14,NA,NA,CASSQDRTAQYF,TGTGCCAGCAGCCAAGATAGGACAGCCCAGTACTTC
TRBJ2-5,TRBV29-1,few,TRBD1,CSVLQGRETQYF,TGCAGCGTTTTACAGGGGAGAGAGACCCAGTACTTC
TRBJ1-5,TRBV11-2,NA,NA,CASSPLRGSNQPQHF,TGTGCCAGCAGCCCCCTGCGGGGCTCGAATCAGCCCCAGCATTTT
TRBJ2-6,TRBV27,NA,NA,CASSLSGTGANVLTF,TGTGCCAGCAGTTTATCGGGGACTGGGGCCAACGTCCTGACTTTC
TRBJ2-7,TRBV29-1,few,TRBD1,CSAGTGPYEQYF,TGCAGCGCCGGGACAGGGCCCTACGAGCAGTACTTC
TRBJ2-3,TRBV6-1,few,NA,CASSGGLARTDTQYF,TGTGCCAGCAGTGGGGGGCTAGCGCGGACAGATACGCAGTATTTT
TRBJ1-2,TRBV28,NA,NA,CASLGGRPYGYTF,TGTGCCTCCCTTGGGGGACGGCCCTATGGCTACACCTTC
TRBJ2-5,TRBV11-2,few,NA,CASSLNAGYQETQYF,TGTGCCAGCAGCTTAAACGCCGGGTACCAAGAGACCCAGTACTTC
TRBJ2-1,TRBV29-1,few,NA,CSVAGARDEQFF,TGCAGCGTTGCGGGAGCGAGGGATGAGCAGTTCTTC
TRBJ2-3,TRBV6-5,few,NA,CASNLRDRTDTQYF,TGTGCCAGCAATCTGCGGGATAGAACAGATACGCAGTATTTT
TRBJ2-2,TRBV2,NA,TRBD2,CASSEATSGRYTGELFF,TGTGCCAGCAGTGAAGCAACTAGCGGGAGGTACACCGGGGAGCTGTTTTTT
TRBJ2-5,TRBV29-1,NA,NA,CSVTEGGETQYF,TGCAGCGTGACCGAGGGGGGGGAGACCCAGTACTTC
TRBJ2-3,TRBV29-1,NA,TRBD2,CSFRPGLAVADTQYF,TGCAGCTTTCGGCCGGGACTAGCCGTTGCAGATACGCAGTATTTT
TRBJ2-7,TRBV11-2,few,NA,CASSLDRVGIHF,TGTGCCAGCAGCTTAGATCGCGTGGGGATCCACTTC
TRBJ2-7,TRBV6-6,NA,TRBD1,CASRLDRGPYEQYF,TGTGCCAGCAGATTGGACAGGGGGCCCTACGAGCAGTACTTC
TRBJ2-1,TRBV18,few,NA,CASSLSPYNEQFF,TGTGCCAGCTCCCTTAGTCCCTACAATGAGCAGTTCTTC
TRBJ2-7,TRBV7-2,NA,NA,CASSLTGYEQYF,TGTGCCAGCAGCTTAACCGGCTACGAGCAGTACTTC
TRBJ2-1,TRBV29-1,NA,NA,CSVKLARNEQFF,TGCAGCGTTAAGCTAGCTCGCAATGAGCAGTTCTTC
TRBJ2-1,TRBV21-1,few,NA,CASSKEEDHEQFF,TGTGCCAGCAGCAAAGAGGAGGACCATGAGCAGTTCTTC
TRBJ1-1,TRBV30,NA,NA,CAWSPTRTAMNTEAFF,TGTGCCTGGAGTCCAACTAGGACAGCCATGAACACTGAAGCTTTCTTT
TRBJ2-3,TRBV29-1,NA,TRBD1,CSVPGQGADTQYF,TGCAGCGTTCCCGGACAGGGGGCAGATACGCAGTATTTT
TRBJ2-1,TRBV14,NA,NA,CASSQDNREGEQFF,TGTGCCAGCAGCCAAGATAACAGGGAAGGTGAGCAGTTCTTC